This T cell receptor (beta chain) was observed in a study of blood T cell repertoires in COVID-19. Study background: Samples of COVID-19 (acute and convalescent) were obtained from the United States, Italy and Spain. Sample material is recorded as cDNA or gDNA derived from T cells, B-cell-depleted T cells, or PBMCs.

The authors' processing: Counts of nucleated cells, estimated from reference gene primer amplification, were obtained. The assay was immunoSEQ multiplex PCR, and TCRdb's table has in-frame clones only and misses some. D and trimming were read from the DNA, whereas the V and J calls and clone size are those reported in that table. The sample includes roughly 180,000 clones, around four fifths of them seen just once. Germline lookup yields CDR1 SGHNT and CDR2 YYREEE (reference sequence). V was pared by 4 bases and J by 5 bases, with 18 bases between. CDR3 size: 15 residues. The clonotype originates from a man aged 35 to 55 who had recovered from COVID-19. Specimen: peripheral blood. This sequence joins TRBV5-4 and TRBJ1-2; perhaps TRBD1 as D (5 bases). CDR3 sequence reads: CASSADGSGWYGYTF. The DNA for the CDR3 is TGTGCCAGCAGCGCGGACGGCTCAGGGTGGTATGGCTACACCTTC.